The T cell receptor (beta chain) under discussion was sequenced for a study of T-cell memory formation after mild COVID-19. Overall study findings and caveats: Chiefly within CM and EM were the contracting CD4+ clones; CD8+ ones were within EMRA. Contracting clones from day 15 to 85 had balanced CD4/CD8; later expanders favoured CD4+.

Via MiXCR, TCRdb re-called the 5' RACE reads, giving one row per CDR3 protein. The sample has 85,000 to 130,000 distinct CDR3 sequences; approximately 13% are singletons. This clonotype was seen just once. The antigen remains undetermined. The V and J ends lost 6 bases and 2 bases respectively, with 18 bases between them. CDR3 length: 15 residues. The germline gives CDR1 SGDLS, CDR2 YYNGEE. This sequence was found in an adult woman who had mild COVID-19 (a few samples of this study predate the infection). Cell type and time point are not known. V usage is TRBV9 and J usage is TRBJ2-7; a possible D gene is TRBD2 (8 bases). Sequences were obtained from PBMCs or a T cell subset sorted from them (not recorded which). The DNA of the CDR3 is TGTGCCAGCAACCCCGGGGGGGACAGTACCTACGAGCAGTACTTC. Its translation: CASNPGGDSTYEQYF.